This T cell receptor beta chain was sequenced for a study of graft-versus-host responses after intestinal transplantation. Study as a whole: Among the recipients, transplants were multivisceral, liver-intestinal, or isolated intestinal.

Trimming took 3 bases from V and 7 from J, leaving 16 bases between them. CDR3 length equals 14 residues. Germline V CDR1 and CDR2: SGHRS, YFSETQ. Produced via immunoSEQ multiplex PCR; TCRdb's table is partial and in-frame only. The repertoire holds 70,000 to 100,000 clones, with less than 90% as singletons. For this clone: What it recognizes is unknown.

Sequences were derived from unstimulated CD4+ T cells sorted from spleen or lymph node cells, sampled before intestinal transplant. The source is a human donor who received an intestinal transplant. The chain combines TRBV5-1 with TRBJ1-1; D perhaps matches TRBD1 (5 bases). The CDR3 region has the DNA TGCGCCAGCAGCTCCTCAGCACAGGTTTTTGAAGCTTTCTTT. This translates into CASSSSAQVFEAFF.